Listed below are T cell receptor beta chains from one sample, sequenced in a study of response to subunit inactivated influenza vaccine. TCRdb ran MiXCR on the RT-PCR reads and lists one entry per CDR3 protein. The sample contains approximately 310,000 distinct CDR3 sequences, just over 20% of which appear only once. Specimen: PBMCs from blood, collected approximately 20 months after vaccination. The receptors shown here come from a man aged 50 to 75 who received an inactivated influenza vaccine. Each CDR3 is given with its conserved first and last residue. Fields, in order: V gene, J gene, D gene, clone size, CDR3 protein, CDR3 DNA. The D gene is left open where the match is weak. Expanded clones are given a class, and other clones once, few, many or no size at all.

TRBV4-3	TRBJ2-3	TRBD2	-	CASSHSGGTDTQYF	TGCGCCAGCAGCCATAGCGGGGGCACAGATACGCAGTATTTT
TRBV7-3	TRBJ2-1	TRBD1	once	CASSLTVTGGGEQFF	TGTGCCAGCAGCTTAACCGTGACAGGGGGCGGTGAGCAGTTCTTC
TRBV14	TRBJ2-5	TRBD1	-	CASSQDIVRGLRGQETQYF	TGTGCCAGCAGCCAAGATATCGTAAGGGGGCTAAGGGGTCAAGAGACCCAGTACTTC
TRBV19	TRBJ1-5	TRBD1	few	CASSIQGQRYQPQHF	TGTGCCAGTAGTATTCAGGGACAGCGGTATCAGCCCCAGCATTTT
TRBV12-3/TRBV12-4	TRBJ1-5	-	many	CASSLEQGFNQPQHF	TGTGCCAGCAGTCTCGAACAGGGTTTCAATCAGCCCCAGCATTTT
TRBV5-6	TRBJ2-1	TRBD2	-	CASSPGTSGRAIPYNEQFF	TGTGCCAGCAGCCCCGGGACTAGCGGGAGGGCCATCCCCTACAATGAGCAGTTCTTC
TRBV20-1	TRBJ1-2	-	-	CSAADAPPDYGYTF	TGCAGTGCTGCGGATGCCCCCCCGGACTATGGCTACACCTTC
TRBV6-1	TRBJ1-5	TRBD1	few	CASSRDRGWSSNQPQHF	TGTGCCAGCAGTCGGGACAGGGGATGGAGTAGCAATCAGCCCCAGCATTTT
TRBV19	TRBJ2-4	-	-	CASSTDRPLAKNIQYF	TGTGCCAGTAGTACCGACAGGCCCCTAGCCAAAAACATTCAGTACTTC
TRBV7-2	TRBJ2-7	TRBD2	-	CASRLLAGGPIEQYF	TGTGCCAGCAGATTACTAGCGGGAGGGCCGATTGAGCAGTACTTC
TRBV28	TRBJ2-7	TRBD1	few	CASSYGTGGTYEQYF	TGTGCCAGCAGTTACGGGACAGGGGGTACCTACGAGCAGTACTTC
TRBV10-3	TRBJ1-1	-	many	CAISEPYTEAFF	TGTGCCATCAGTGAGCCCTACACTGAAGCTTTCTTT
TRBV2	TRBJ2-1	-	-	CASSVYIDNEQFF	TGTGCCAGCAGTGTGTACATTGACAATGAGCAGTTCTTC
TRBV25-1	TRBJ1-1	-	few	CASSEQGRNTEAFF	TGTGCCAGCAGTGAACAGGGTCGGAACACTGAAGCTTTCTTT
TRBV5-1	TRBJ2-7	-	few	CASSLERLEQYEQYF	TGCGCCAGCAGCTTGGAACGGCTCGAACAGTACGAGCAGTACTTC
TRBV28	TRBJ1-2	TRBD1	many	CASSPHSPSGGSHYGYTF	TGTGCCAGCAGTCCCCATAGTCCTTCAGGGGGCAGTCACTATGGCTACACCTTC
TRBV7-3	TRBJ2-1	-	few	CASSSDRYNEQFF	TGTGCCAGCAGCTCAGACAGGTACAATGAGCAGTTCTTC
TRBV28	TRBJ1-4	-	-	CASSTGRESTNEKLFF	TGTGCCAGCAGCACGGGGCGCGAATCAACTAATGAAAAACTGTTTTTT
TRBV28	TRBJ2-3	TRBD2	few	CASSLSSYLRREGQDTQYF	TGTGCCAGCAGTTTATCGTCTTATCTGCGGCGGGAGGGCCAAGATACGCAGTATTTT
TRBV5-1	TRBJ2-5	TRBD2	-	CASSLGTSGKETQYF	TGTGCCAGCAGCCTAGGGACTAGCGGTAAAGAGACCCAGTACTTC
TRBV11-2	TRBJ2-3	-	-	CASSPAQDTQYF	TGTGCCAGCAGCCCAGCTCAGGATACGCAGTATTTT
TRBV4-2	TRBJ2-1	-	-	CASSRLSQAVPSDEQFF	TGTGCCAGCAGCCGCCTTTCGCAGGCGGTTCCTTCGGATGAGCAGTTCTTC
TRBV18	TRBJ2-2	-	-	CASSLQDTGELFF	TGTGCCAGCTCACTACAGGACACCGGGGAGCTGTTTTTT
TRBV19	TRBJ1-5	-	many	CASSIARNQPQHF	TGTGCCAGTAGTATAGCCCGCAATCAGCCCCAGCATTTT
TRBV29-1	TRBJ2-7	-	-	CSVADRYEQYF	TGCAGCGTTGCTGACAGATACGAGCAGTACTTC
TRBV7-2	TRBJ2-7	TRBD1	-	CASSGRTGREQYF	TGTGCCAGCAGCGGGAGGACAGGGCGAGAGCAGTACTTC
TRBV9	TRBJ2-5	-	many	CASSVSREETQYF	TGTGCCAGCAGCGTATCCCGAGAGGAGACCCAGTACTTC
TRBV20-1	TRBJ1-1	TRBD1	few	CSARRATGGLGEAFF	TGCAGTGCTAGAAGGGCGACAGGGGGCTTGGGTGAAGCTTTCTTT
TRBV4-1	TRBJ1-5	TRBD1	many	CASSQGQGEWQPQHF	TGCGCCAGCAGCCAAGGACAGGGAGAATGGCAGCCCCAGCATTTT
TRBV18	TRBJ2-3	TRBD2	-	CASSTTSGGASTDTQYF	TGTGCCAGCTCAACGACTAGCGGGGGTGCTAGCACAGATACGCAGTATTTT
TRBV7-2	TRBJ2-3	-	few	CASSLLQGRGFTDTQYF	TGTGCCAGCAGCTTATTACAAGGCAGGGGCTTCACAGATACGCAGTATTTT
TRBV5-5	TRBJ1-2	-	-	CASSLADKAHYGYTF	TGTGCCAGCAGCTTGGCTGACAAGGCTCACTATGGCTACACCTTC
TRBV14	TRBJ1-1	-	many	CASSQAANTEAFF	TGTGCCAGCAGCCAGGCCGCTAACACTGAAGCTTTCTTT
TRBV2	TRBJ2-4	-	-	CASSAGPYRSQNIQYF	TGTGCCAGCAGTGCCGGCCCGTACCGTTCCCAAAACATTCAGTACTTC
TRBV3-1	TRBJ2-2	-	few	CASSARLGAGELFF	TGTGCCAGCAGCGCCCGACTAGGCGCCGGGGAGCTGTTTTTT
TRBV5-1	TRBJ1-2	-	-	CASSLGTGGNYGYTF	TGCGCCAGCAGCTTGGGCACAGGTGGTAACTATGGCTACACCTTC
TRBV30	TRBJ1-3	-	few	CAWSVSRGSGNTIYF	TGTGCCTGGAGTGTATCCCGGGGCTCTGGAAACACCATATATTTT
TRBV20-1	TRBJ2-5	TRBD2	-	CSATRLAGGPQETQYF	TGCAGTGCAACACGACTAGCGGGGGGGCCCCAAGAGACCCAGTACTTC
TRBV10-2	TRBJ2-7	TRBD2	few	CASYPGLAGLAGYEQYF	TGCGCCAGCTACCCGGGACTAGCGGGCTTAGCGGGCTACGAGCAGTACTTC
TRBV30	TRBJ1-1	TRBD1	-	CAWSLGQGNTEAFF	TGTGCCTGGAGTTTGGGACAGGGGAACACTGAAGCTTTCTTT
TRBV7-9	TRBJ2-7	-	-	CASSFTQGFHEQYF	TGTGCCAGCAGCTTCACCCAGGGGTTCCACGAGCAGTACTTC
TRBV6-2/TRBV6-3	TRBJ2-2	TRBD2	-	CASSYSRLAGVFNTGELFF	TGTGCCAGCAGTTACTCGAGACTAGCGGGAGTGTTTAACACCGGGGAGCTGTTTTTT
TRBV3-1	TRBJ1-4	-	-	CASSQVSNEKLFF	TGTGCCAGCAGCCAAGTGAGTAATGAAAAACTGTTTTTT
TRBV7-2	TRBJ1-3	-	-	CASSLGLPSGNTIYF	TGTGCCAGCAGCTTAGGACTGCCCTCTGGAAACACCATATATTTT
TRBV6-2/TRBV6-3	TRBJ2-1	TRBD2	-	CASKNLTSGSNEQFF	TGTGCCAGCAAAAACTTGACTAGCGGGAGTAATGAGCAGTTCTTC
TRBV23-1	TRBJ1-1	TRBD1	-	CASSQFTPGQGTEAFF	TGCGCCAGCAGTCAATTTACTCCCGGACAGGGCACTGAAGCTTTCTTT
TRBV7-9	TRBJ1-2	-	many	CASSLVRAQGYTF	TGTGCCAGCAGCTTAGTTCGGGCCCAGGGCTACACCTTC
TRBV28	TRBJ1-2	TRBD1	many	CASSLYRTGGALDGYTF	TGTGCCAGCAGTTTATACAGGACAGGGGGCGCATTGGATGGCTACACCTTC
TRBV7-2	TRBJ1-6	-	many	CASSLMRDSPLHF	TGTGCCAGCAGCTTAATGCGTGATTCACCCCTCCACTTT
TRBV5-1	TRBJ1-1	-	few	CASSPRTLYGGTEAFF	TGCGCCAGCAGCCCACGGACGTTATATGGGGGCACTGAAGCTTTCTTT
TRBV20-1	TRBJ1-2	-	few	CSAAQGAIQTAYGYTF	TGCAGTGCTGCCCAGGGTGCGATACAAACAGCTTATGGCTACACCTTC
TRBV20-1	TRBJ2-5	TRBD1	-	CSASDRGARETQYF	TGCAGTGCTAGTGACAGGGGGGCGAGAGAGACCCAGTACTTC
TRBV12-3/TRBV12-4	TRBJ2-5	-	-	CASSQRAQETQYF	TGTGCCAGCAGCCAAAGGGCCCAAGAGACCCAGTACTTC
TRBV28	TRBJ2-1	TRBD2	-	CASSLGLAGILGNEQFF	TGTGCCAGCAGTTTAGGACTAGCGGGGATCCTAGGGAATGAGCAGTTCTTC
TRBV12-3/TRBV12-4	TRBJ2-1	-	-	CASSPREFGDEQFF	TGTGCCAGCAGCCCCCGGGAGTTCGGGGATGAGCAGTTCTTC
TRBV6-5	TRBJ1-2	-	-	CASSYSTVSYHGYTF	TGTGCCAGCAGTTACTCCACCGTCAGCTACCATGGCTACACCTTC
TRBV4-1	TRBJ1-4	-	-	CASSQDLTGTNEKLFF	TGCGCCAGCAGCCAAGATCTGACGGGAACTAATGAAAAACTGTTTTTT
TRBV20-1	TRBJ2-7	-	many	CSATPPGHSEEQYF	TGCAGTGCAACCCCCCCGGGACATTCCGAAGAGCAGTACTTC